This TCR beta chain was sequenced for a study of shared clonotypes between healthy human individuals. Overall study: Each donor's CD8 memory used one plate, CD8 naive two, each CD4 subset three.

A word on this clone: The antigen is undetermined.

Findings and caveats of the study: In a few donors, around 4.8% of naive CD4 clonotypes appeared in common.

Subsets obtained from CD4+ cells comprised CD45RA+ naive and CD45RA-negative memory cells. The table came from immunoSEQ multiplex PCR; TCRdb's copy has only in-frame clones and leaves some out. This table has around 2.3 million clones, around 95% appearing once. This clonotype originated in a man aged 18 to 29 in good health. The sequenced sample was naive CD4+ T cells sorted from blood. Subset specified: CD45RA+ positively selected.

The CDR3 DNA is TGCGCCAGCAGCTTCACAGGGGAGGGGCTCGAGCAGTACTTC. Its translation: CASSFTGEGLEQYF. This chain connects TRBV5-1 to TRBJ2-7, with D possibly being TRBD1 or TRBD2 (7 bases each). CDR3 length: 14 residues. With 2 bases removed from V and 6 bases from J, the gap between germline ends came to 15 bases. The germline CDR1 and CDR2 sequences are SGHRS and YFSETQ. Based on the CDR3 plus reference TRBV5-1 and TRBJ2-7, the full variable domain is KAGVTQTPRYLIKTRGQQVTLSCSPISGHRSVSWYQQTPGQGLQFLFEYFSETQRNKGNFPGRFSGRQFSNSRSEMNVSTLELGDSALYLCASSFTGEGLEQYFGPGTRLTVT.